The 8 T cell receptor beta chains in this list originate from one sample, sequenced in a study of T cells in localized non-small cell lung cancer. Some clones are missing from TCRdb's copy, which holds only in-frame ones; the method was immunoSEQ multiplex PCR. Seen here are approximately 70,000 clones, approximately 87% observed once, and the top ten hold 21%. The sample in question was peripheral blood, obtained before any cancer treatment. These receptors were obtained from a male donor aged 60 or over with stage III squamous cell lung carcinoma.

The chain joins TRBV6-5 to TRBJ1-4, with a possible D match to TRBD1 (6 bases). Per the germline V gene, CDR1 is MNHEY and CDR2 is SVGAGI. This CDR3 has 15 amino acids. V was cut by 1 base and J by 7 bases, with 13 bases left in between. Written as DNA, the CDR3 is TGTGCCAGCAGTTACTACTCAGGGGCATTTGAAAAACTGTTTTTT. Translating it yields CASSYYSGAFEKLFF.

This sequence joins TRBV5-1 and TRBJ1-1; weak D call: TRBD1 (5 bases). CDR1 SGHRS and CDR2 YFSETQ come from the germline V gene. The CDR3 sequence is 15 residues long. With 2 bases removed from V and 5 bases from J, the gap between germline ends came to 16 bases. CDR3 in amino acids: CASSFGEGRGTEAFF. CDR3 coding DNA: TGCGCCAGCAGCTTTGGTGAGGGGAGAGGGACTGAAGCTTTCTTT.

The chain recombines TRBV6-6 with TRBJ2-3; the D is unclear. Germline loops: CDR1 MNHNY, CDR2 SVGAGI (reference sequence). V was trimmed by 5 bases and J by 1 base, leaving 1 base between them. This CDR3 has 11 amino acids. CDR3 protein: CASSRTDTQYF. CDR3 in DNA: TGTGCCAGCAGTCGCACAGATACGCAGTATTTT.

The V and J genes are TRBV28 and TRBJ1-1, with D unclear. V was pared by 6 bases and J by 1 base, with 9 bases between. Germline V gene data show CDR1 as MDHEN and CDR2 as SYDVKM. The CDR3 is made up of 13 amino acids. The CDR3 protein is CASREGSNTEAFF. The CDR3 DNA follows: TGTGCCAGCAGAGAGGGATCGAACACTGAAGCTTTCTTT.

This clone has a single count. The chain links TRBV5-1 to TRBJ2-5, with D tentatively TRBD2 (6 bases). CDR1 SGHRS and CDR2 YFSETQ come from the germline V gene. This CDR3 contains 14 residues. V lost 0 bases and J lost 5, with 11 bases in between. CDR3 nucleotides: TGCGCCAGCAGCTTGGAGGCGGGGTGGGAGACCCAGTACTTC. As protein: CASSLEAGWETQYF.

The rearrangement joins TRBV12-5 to TRBJ2-3, with D hard to call. The V and J ends lost 5 bases and 2 bases respectively, with 8 bases between them. CDR1 is LGHNT, CDR2 FRNRAP, per germline. This CDR3 spans 13 amino acids. CDR3 residues: CASGPRLTDTQYF. The CDR3 coding sequence is TGTGCTAGTGGTCCTCGTCTCACAGATACGCAGTATTTT.

J is TRBJ1-2 and V is TRBV5-4, with a tentative D call TRBD1 (5 bases). This CDR3 spans 14 amino acids. Trimming took 4 bases from V and 7 from J, leaving 17 bases between them. CDR1 is SGHNT and CDR2 is YYREEE in the germline V gene (reference sequence). The CDR3 DNA sequence: TGTGCCAGCAGCCCCAGTCGGGGGGGGAGTGGCTACACCTTC. It yields the protein CASSPSRGGSGYTF. Together with reference TRBV5-4 and TRBJ1-2, the CDR3 gives the full variable domain: ETGVTQSPTHLIKTRGQQVTLRCSSQSGHNTVSWYQQALGQGPQFIFQYYREEENGRGNFPPRFSGLQFPNYSSELNVNALELDDSALYLCASSPSRGGSGYTFGSGTRLTVV.

The chain uses TRBV5-1 and TRBJ1-4; weak D call: TRBD1 (6 bases). Per the germline V gene, CDR1 is SGHRS and CDR2 is YFSETQ. This CDR3 is 16 amino acids long. V was clipped by 2 bases and J by 0 bases, with 11 bases between them. The chain's CDR3 is CASSFRTAATNEKLFF. CDR3 bases: TGCGCCAGCAGCTTCCGGACAGCTGCAACTAATGAAAAACTGTTTTTT.